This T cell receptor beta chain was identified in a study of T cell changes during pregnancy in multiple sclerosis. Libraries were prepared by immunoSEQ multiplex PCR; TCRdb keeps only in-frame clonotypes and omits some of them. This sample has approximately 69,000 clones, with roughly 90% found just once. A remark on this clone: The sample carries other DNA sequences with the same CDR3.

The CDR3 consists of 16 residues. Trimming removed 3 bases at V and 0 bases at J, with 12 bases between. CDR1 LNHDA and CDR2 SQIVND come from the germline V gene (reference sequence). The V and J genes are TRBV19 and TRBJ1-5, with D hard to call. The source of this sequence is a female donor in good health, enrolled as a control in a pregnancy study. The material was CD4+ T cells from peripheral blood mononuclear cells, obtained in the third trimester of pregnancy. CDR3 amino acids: CASSIRTGYSNQPQHF. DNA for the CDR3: TGTGCCAGTAGTATCCGGACTGGTTATAGCAATCAGCCCCAGCATTTT.